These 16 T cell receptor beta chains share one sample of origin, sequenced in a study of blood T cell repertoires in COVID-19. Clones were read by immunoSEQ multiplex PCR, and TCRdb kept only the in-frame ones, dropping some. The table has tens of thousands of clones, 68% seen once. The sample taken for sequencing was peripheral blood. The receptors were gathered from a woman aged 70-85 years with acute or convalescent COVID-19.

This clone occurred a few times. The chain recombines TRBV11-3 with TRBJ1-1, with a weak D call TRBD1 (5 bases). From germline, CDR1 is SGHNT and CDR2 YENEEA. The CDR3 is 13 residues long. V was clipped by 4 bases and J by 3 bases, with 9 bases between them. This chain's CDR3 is CASSSQGHTEAFF. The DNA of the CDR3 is TGTGCCAGCAGCTCTCAGGGTCACACTGAAGCTTTCTTT. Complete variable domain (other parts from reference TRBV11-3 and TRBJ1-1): EAGVVQSPRYKIIEKKQPVAFWCNPISGHNTLYWYLQNLGQGPELLIRYENEEAVDDSQLPKDRFSAERLKGVDSTLKIQPAELGDSAVYLCASSSQGHTEAFFGQGTRLTVV.

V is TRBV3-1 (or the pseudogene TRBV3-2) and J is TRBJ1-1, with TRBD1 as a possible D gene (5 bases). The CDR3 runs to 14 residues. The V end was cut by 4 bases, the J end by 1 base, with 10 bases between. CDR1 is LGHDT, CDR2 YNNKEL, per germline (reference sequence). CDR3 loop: CASSPGQENTEAFF. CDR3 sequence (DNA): TGTGCCAGCAGCCCAGGGCAGGAGAACACTGAAGCTTTCTTT.

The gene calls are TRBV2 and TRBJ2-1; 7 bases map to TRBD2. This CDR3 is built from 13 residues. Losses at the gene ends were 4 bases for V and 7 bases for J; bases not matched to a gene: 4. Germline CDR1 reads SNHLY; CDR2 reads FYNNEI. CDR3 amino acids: CASSGGGRNEQFF. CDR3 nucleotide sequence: TGTGCCAGCAGTGGCGGGGGAAGAAATGAGCAGTTCTTC.

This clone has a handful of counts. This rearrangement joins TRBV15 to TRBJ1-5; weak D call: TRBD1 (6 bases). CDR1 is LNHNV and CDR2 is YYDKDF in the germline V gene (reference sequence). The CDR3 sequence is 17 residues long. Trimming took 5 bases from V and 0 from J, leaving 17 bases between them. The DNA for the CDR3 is TGTGCCACCAGCGGCAAGTTCCGGGACATTAGCAATCAGCCCCAGCATTTT. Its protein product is CATSGKFRDISNQPQHF.

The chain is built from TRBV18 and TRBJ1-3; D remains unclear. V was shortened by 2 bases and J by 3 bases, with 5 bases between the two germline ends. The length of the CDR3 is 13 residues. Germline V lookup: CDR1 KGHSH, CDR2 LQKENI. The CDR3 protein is CASSPEDGNTIYF. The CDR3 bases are TGTGCCAGCTCACCAGAGGATGGAAACACCATATATTTT. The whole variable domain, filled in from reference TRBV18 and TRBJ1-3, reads NAGVMQNPRHLVRRRGQEARLRCSPMKGHSHVYWYRQLPEEGLKFMVYLQKENIIDESGMPKERFSAEFPKEGPSILRIQQVVRGDSAAYFCASSPEDGNTIYFGEGSWLTVV.

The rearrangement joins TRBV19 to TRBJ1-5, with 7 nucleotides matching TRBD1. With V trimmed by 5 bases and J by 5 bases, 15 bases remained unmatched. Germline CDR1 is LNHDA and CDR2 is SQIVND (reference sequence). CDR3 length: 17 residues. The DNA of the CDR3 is TGTGCCAGTAGTTGGACAGGCAGAGGGTTGCGGGATCAGCCCCAGCATTTT. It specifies CASSWTGRGLRDQPQHF. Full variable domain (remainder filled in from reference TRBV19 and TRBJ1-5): DGGITQSPKYLFRKEGQNVTLSCEQNLNHDAMYWYRQDPGQGLRLIYYSQIVNDFQKGDIAEGYSVSREKKESFPLTVTSAQKNPTAFYLCASSWTGRGLRDQPQHFGDGTRLSIL.

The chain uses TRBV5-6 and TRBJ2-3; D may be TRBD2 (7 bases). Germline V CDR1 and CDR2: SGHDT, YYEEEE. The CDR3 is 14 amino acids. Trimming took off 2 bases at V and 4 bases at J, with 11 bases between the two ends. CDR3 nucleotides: TGTGCCAGCAGCTTTCGGGGGGCATCAGATACGCAGTATTTT. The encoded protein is CASSFRGASDTQYF.

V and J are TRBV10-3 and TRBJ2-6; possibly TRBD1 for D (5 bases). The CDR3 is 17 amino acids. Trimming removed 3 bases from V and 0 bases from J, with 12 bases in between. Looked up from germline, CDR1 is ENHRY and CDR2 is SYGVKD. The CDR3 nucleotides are TGTGCCATCAGTGACCTCTTTAGGGGCTCTGGGGCCAACGTCCTGACTTTC. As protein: CAISDLFRGSGANVLTF.

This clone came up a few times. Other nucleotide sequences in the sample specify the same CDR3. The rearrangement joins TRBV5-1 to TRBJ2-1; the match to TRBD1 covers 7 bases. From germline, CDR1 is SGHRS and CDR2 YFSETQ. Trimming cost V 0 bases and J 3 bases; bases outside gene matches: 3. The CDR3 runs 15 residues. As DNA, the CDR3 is TGCGCCAGCAGCTTGGCCGGGGACAGCTACAATGAGCAGTTCTTC. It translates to CASSLAGDSYNEQFF. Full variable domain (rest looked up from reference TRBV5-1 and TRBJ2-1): KAGVTQTPRYLIKTRGQQVTLSCSPISGHRSVSWYQQTPGQGLQFLFEYFSETQRNKGNFPGRFSGRQFSNSRSEMNVSTLELGDSALYLCASSLAGDSYNEQFFGPGTRLTVL.

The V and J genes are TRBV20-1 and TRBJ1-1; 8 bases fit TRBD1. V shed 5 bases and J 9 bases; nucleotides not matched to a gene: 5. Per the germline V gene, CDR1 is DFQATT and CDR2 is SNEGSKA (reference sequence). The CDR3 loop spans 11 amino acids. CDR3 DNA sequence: TGCAGTGCTTGGGGACAGGTTCAAGCTTTCTTT. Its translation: CSAWGQVQAFF.

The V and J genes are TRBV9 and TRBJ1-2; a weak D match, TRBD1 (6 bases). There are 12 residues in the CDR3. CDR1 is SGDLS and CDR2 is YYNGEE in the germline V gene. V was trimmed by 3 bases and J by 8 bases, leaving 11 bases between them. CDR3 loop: CASSEQGAGYTF. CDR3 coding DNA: TGTGCCAGCAGCGAACAGGGAGCCGGCTACACCTTC.

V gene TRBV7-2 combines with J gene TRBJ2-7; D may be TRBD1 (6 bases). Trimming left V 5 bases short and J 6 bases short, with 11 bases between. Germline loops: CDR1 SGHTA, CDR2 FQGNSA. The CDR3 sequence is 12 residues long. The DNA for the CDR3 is TGTGCCAGCAGCCCCAACAGGGTCGAGCAGTACTTC. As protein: CASSPNRVEQYF.

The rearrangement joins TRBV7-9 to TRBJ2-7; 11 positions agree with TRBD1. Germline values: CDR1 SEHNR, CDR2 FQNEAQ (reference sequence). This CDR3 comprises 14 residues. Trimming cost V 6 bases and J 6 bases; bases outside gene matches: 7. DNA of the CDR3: TGTGCCAGCAGTCGGACAGGGGGCCAGATCGAGCAGTACTTC. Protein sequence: CASSRTGGQIEQYF.

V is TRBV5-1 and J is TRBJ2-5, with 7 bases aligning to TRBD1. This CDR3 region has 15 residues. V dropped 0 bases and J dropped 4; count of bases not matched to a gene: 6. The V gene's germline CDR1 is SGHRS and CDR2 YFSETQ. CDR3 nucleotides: TGCGCCAGCAGCTTGGGAGACAGGGTAACAGAGACCCAGTACTTC. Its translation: CASSLGDRVTETQYF.

The CDR3 DNA follows: TGCGCCAGCAGCCAGACTTACTCCAATGAGCAGTTCTTC. Translating it yields CASSQTYSNEQFF. This chain links TRBV4-3 with TRBJ2-1; the D is unclear. This CDR3 region has 13 residues. From germline, CDR1 is LGHNA and CDR2 YSLEER. V lost 3 bases and J 6 bases, leaving 9 bases between the germline ends.

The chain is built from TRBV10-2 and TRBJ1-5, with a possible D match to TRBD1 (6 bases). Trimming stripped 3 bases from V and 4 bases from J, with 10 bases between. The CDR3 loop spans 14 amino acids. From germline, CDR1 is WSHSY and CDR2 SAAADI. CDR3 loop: CASSDSQGNQPQHF. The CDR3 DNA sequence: TGCGCCAGCAGTGACTCCCAGGGGAATCAGCCCCAGCATTTT.